The 19 T cell receptor beta chains presented below share a single source sample, sequenced in a study of cytomegalovirus exposure and HLA in healthy donors. A multiplex PCR was run with 60 Vbeta primers and 13 Jbeta primers. Sequencing used immunoSEQ multiplex PCR; TCRdb keeps in-frame clones, though not all of them. This table has some 190,000 clones, 85% appearing once. Sequences were obtained from PBMCs. Receptor source: a boy aged 2 to 10 in good health and CMV-seronegative.

In nucleotides, the CDR3 is TGTGCCAGCAGCTTGTCAGCGGGGGGGGACGAGACCCAGTACTTC. The encoded protein is CASSLSAGGDETQYF. This sequence joins TRBV5-4 and TRBJ2-5; 10 nucleotides match TRBD2. Losses at the gene ends were 1 base for V and 5 bases for J; bases not matched to a gene: 5. The germline gives CDR1 SGHNT, CDR2 YYREEE (reference sequence). The CDR3 has 15 residues.

The CDR3 DNA follows: TGTGCCAGCTCGGTGGCTTCAGGGGACGGATCCCTTAACTATGGCTACACCTTC. It encodes CASSVASGDGSLNYGYTF. The chain is built from TRBV18 and TRBJ1-2, with D perhaps matching TRBD1 (6 bases). Germline values: CDR1 KGHSH, CDR2 LQKENI. Trimming took off 6 bases at V and 1 base at J, with 24 bases between the two ends. The CDR3 loop spans 18 amino acids.

The chain is built from TRBV5-4 and TRBJ1-2; no clear D. CDR3 length: 14 amino acids. Germline V lookup: CDR1 SGHNT, CDR2 YYREEE (reference sequence). Trimming cost V 0 bases and J 2 bases, with 8 bases left between them. CDR3 loop: CASSLAGLNYGYTF. The CDR3 nucleotides are TGTGCCAGCAGCTTGGCAGGCTTAAACTATGGCTACACCTTC. Supplemented by reference TRBV5-4 and TRBJ1-2, the full variable domain reads ETGVTQSPTHLIKTRGQQVTLRCSSQSGHNTVSWYQQALGQGPQFIFQYYREEENGRGNFPPRFSGLQFPNYSSELNVNALELDDSALYLCASSLAGLNYGYTFGSGTRLTVV.

The rearrangement uses TRBV27 and TRBJ1-1; 7 bases are a match to TRBD1. With V trimmed by 0 bases and J by 5 bases, 0 bases remained unmatched. The CDR3 contains 13 residues. CDR1 is MNHEY, CDR2 SMNVEV, per germline (reference sequence). The CDR3 protein is CASSLSRGTEAFF. DNA of the CDR3: TGTGCCAGCAGTTTATCCAGGGGGACTGAAGCTTTCTTT.

The V call is TRBV5-6, the J call TRBJ1-5; 8 bases line up with TRBD1. The V and J ends lost 2 bases and 4 bases, in that order; junction bases with no gene match: 5. This CDR3 is 15 amino acids long. CDR1 is SGHDT and CDR2 is YYEEEE in the germline V gene. The CDR3 coding sequence is TGTGCCAGCAGCTTTTGGGACAGGCTTAATCAGCCCCAGCATTTT. Its translation: CASSFWDRLNQPQHF.

The chain is built from TRBV19 and TRBJ1-5, with D uncertain. Germline CDR1 reads LNHDA; CDR2 reads SQIVND (reference sequence). Trimming pared 9 bases from V and 3 bases from J, leaving 12 bases between. The CDR3 has 13 residues. CDR3 region: CASSLRPNQPQHF. The CDR3 nucleotides read TGTGCCAGCTCTCTGCGGCCCAATCAGCCCCAGCATTTT. The full variable domain, with the rest looked up from reference TRBV19 and TRBJ1-5, is DGGITQSPKYLFRKEGQNVTLSCEQNLNHDAMYWYRQDPGQGLRLIYYSQIVNDFQKGDIAEGYSVSREKKESFPLTVTSAQKNPTAFYLCASSLRPNQPQHFGDGTRLSIL.

The chain recombines TRBV29-1 with TRBJ2-7, with a possible D match to TRBD2 (6 bases). This CDR3 is 13 amino acids long. V shed 3 bases and J shed 6 bases, with 15 bases lying between them. Germline CDR1 SQVTM, CDR2 ANQGSEA. CDR3 loop: CSVDRTTDPEQYV. CDR3 sequence (DNA): TGCAGCGTTGACAGGACTACCGATCCCGAGCAGTACGTC.

CDR3 loop: CASSLVLGSGANVLTF. The CDR3 bases are TGTGCCAGCAGCTTGGTACTAGGGTCCGGGGCCAACGTCCTGACTTTC. J is TRBJ2-6 and V is TRBV5-4; tentative D call: TRBD2 (5 bases). The V gene lost 0 bases and the J gene lost 4 bases, with 11 bases spanning the gap. The CDR3 totals 16 residues. Germline CDR1 SGHNT, CDR2 YYREEE (reference sequence).

CDR3 in DNA: TGTGCCAGCAGCCACAGGGGGAGCACAGATACGCAGTATTTT. Translated: CASSHRGSTDTQYF. The rearrangement uses TRBV11-2 and TRBJ2-3; TRBD1 matches at 8 bases. Per the germline V gene, CDR1 is SGHAT and CDR2 is FQNNGV. This CDR3 has 14 residues. V lost 5 bases, J lost 0 bases, and 1 base stayed unmatched.

This chain joins TRBV7-6 and TRBJ2-7, with 8 bases fitting TRBD1. Germline CDR1 is SGHVS and CDR2 is FNYEAQ. The CDR3 contains 15 residues. The trim removed 2 bases at V and 3 bases at J, leaving 6 bases unmatched. DNA for the CDR3: TGTGCCAGCAGCTTAAGGTCAGGGGGCATCTACGAGCAGTACGTC. Translating it yields CASSLRSGGIYEQYV.

This clone occurred a few times. The chain is built from TRBV28 and TRBJ2-1; a weak D match, TRBD1 (5 bases). Germline loops: CDR1 MDHEN, CDR2 SYDVKM. The CDR3 extends over 13 amino acids. Between the trimmed V and J ends, which lost 3 bases and 11 bases, there was a span of 14 bases. CDR3 in DNA: TGTGCCAGCAGTTTTGCCAGGCACAGGAAGCAGTTCTTC. Residues: CASSFARHRKQFF. Drawing the rest from reference TRBV28 and TRBJ2-1, the complete variable domain is DVKVTQSSRYLVKRTGEKVFLECVQDMDHENMFWYRQDPGLGLRLIYFSYDVKMKEKGDIPEGYSVSREKKERFSLILESASTNQTSMYLCASSFARHRKQFFGPGTRLTVL.

The V gene is TRBV4-1, the J gene TRBJ1-4; weak D call: TRBD1 (5 bases). Trimming shortened V by 0 bases and J by 10 bases, and 24 bases separated the two germline ends. The germline V gene encodes CDR1 MGHRA and CDR2 YSYEKL. CDR3 length: 18 amino acids. DNA for the CDR3: TGCGCCAGCAGCCAAGATAATCAGGTTGGGCAGGGACTGGGAAAACTGTTTTTT. Translated: CASSQDNQVGQGLGKLFF.

V and J are TRBV5-5 and TRBJ2-7; TRBD2 matches at 9 bases. Germline assignment: CDR1 SGHKS and CDR2 YYEKEE (reference sequence). The CDR3 is 14 residues long. Trimming cost V 0 bases and J 2 bases; bases outside gene matches: 0. CDR3 DNA: TGTGCCAGCAGCTTGGCTAGCGGGACCTACGAGCAGTACTTC. The encoded protein is CASSLASGTYEQYF.

The chain couples TRBV13 to TRBJ2-1; the D is unclear. Trimming cost V 5 bases and J 8 bases, with 10 bases left between them. The germline CDR1 and CDR2 sequences are PRHDT and FYEKMQ (reference sequence). There are 12 residues in the CDR3. The CDR3 region has the DNA TGTGCCAGCAGCGTCTTTCCCTATGAGCAGTTCTTC. Translated: CASSVFPYEQFF.

V gene TRBV6-1 combines with J gene TRBJ1-1, with D unresolved. The CDR3 totals 12 residues. The V and J ends lost 3 bases and 8 bases respectively, with 10 bases between them. CDR1 is MNHNS and CDR2 is SASEGT in the germline V gene. The CDR3 here is CASSETGVEAFF. The CDR3 DNA reads as TGTGCCAGCAGTGAGACCGGGGTAGAAGCTTTCTTT.

This clone was picked up a small number of times. V and J are TRBV21-1 and TRBJ2-7; no check of the table's D call, TRBD2, against the DNA was made. TRBV21-1 constitutes a pseudogene. This CDR3 spans 18 amino acids. CDR3 in DNA: TGTGCCAGCAGTCTTGGACTAGCGGGAGGCCGACGGGTTTACGAGCAGTACTTC. It is translated as CASSLGLAGGRRVYEQYF.

This clone has only one observation. The gene calls are TRBV6-1 and TRBJ2-7; 7 bases match TRBD1. The CDR3 is made up of 14 amino acids. The V gene's germline CDR1 is MNHNS and CDR2 SASEGT. The V gene end was trimmed by 0 bases and the J gene end by 4 bases; junction bases not matched to a gene: 3. The CDR3 DNA reads TGTGCCAGCAGTGAAGCGGGGACAGCTTACGAGCAGTACGTC. It is translated as CASSEAGTAYEQYV.

The V and J genes are TRBV29-1 and TRBJ2-1, with TRBD1 matching over 8 bases. Germline-derived CDR1 and CDR2 are SQVTM and ANQGSEA. The CDR3 has 14 residues. The trim removed 1 base at V and 8 bases at J, leaving 7 bases unmatched. CDR3 sequence (DNA): TGCAGCGTTGAAGTGTCAGGGGGCATGGATGAGCAGTTCTTC. This codes for CSVEVSGGMDEQFF.

This chain uses TRBV28 with TRBJ2-1, with D perhaps TRBD2 (5 bases). Germline-derived CDR1 and CDR2 are MDHEN and SYDVKM. Deletions cut 3 bases from V and 4 bases from J, with 7 bases between. There are 13 residues in the CDR3. The CDR3 nucleotides read TGTGCCAGCAGTTTGGAGGTTTACAATGAGCAGTTCTTC. Residues: CASSLEVYNEQFF. Full variable domain (missing parts from reference TRBV28 and TRBJ2-1): DVKVTQSSRYLVKRTGEKVFLECVQDMDHENMFWYRQDPGLGLRLIYFSYDVKMKEKGDIPEGYSVSREKKERFSLILESASTNQTSMYLCASSLEVYNEQFFGPGTRLTVL.